This T cell receptor beta chain appears in the sequencing data of a study of T cell responses to AZD1222 COVID-19 vaccine. The table lists this clone with a count of one. Its target is unknown. The CDR3 spans 15 residues. The V end lost 5 bases, the J end lost 0 bases, and 11 bases lay between the germline ends. Germline lookup yields CDR1 SNHLY and CDR2 FYNNEI. The method was immunoSEQ multiplex PCR; TCRdb's version includes in-frame clones alone and lacks a portion of them. This table holds tens of thousands of clones, roughly nine tenths found once. Study-wide results and limits: Vaccine-associated CD4 TCRs spanned spike, dominant at 160-218 and 743-854. Females outnumbered males among donors, who were mostly white British; clonal diversity was possibly underestimated. Among those given AZD1222, only 6 or 7 were seropositive at baseline.

The sequencing here drew on peripheral blood, taken on day 0 of AZD1222 vaccination. The TCR originated in an adult in good health. The chain uses TRBV2 and TRBJ1-5; the D is unclear. The CDR3 spells CASSSGIHSNQPQHF. The CDR3 DNA sequence: TGTGCCAGCAGTTCGGGGATCCATAGCAATCAGCCCCAGCATTTT.